This is a list of T cell receptor beta chains from one sample in a study of Ad26.COV2.S vaccination and SARS-CoV-2 variants. Only in-frame clones appear in the TCRdb table, and some are missing; sequencing was by immunoSEQ multiplex PCR. The sample contains under 150,000 clones, 75% to 90% of which appear only once. The sequences come from peripheral blood, collected after recovery from COVID-19. The origin of the receptors is a human donor who had recovered from COVID-19. Each CDR3 is given with its conserved first and last residue. Each record gives: V gene, J gene, clone size, CDR3 protein. Clone size is given for some rows only: seen once, a few or many times, or a class if the clone is expanded.

V: TRBV28
J: TRBJ2-1
size: once
CDR3: CASSSESSYNEQFF

V: TRBV10-3
J: TRBJ2-7
size: NA
CDR3: CAISESRSGGLYEQYF

V: TRBV6-6
J: TRBJ1-4
size: NA
CDR3: CASTGQGGVGEKLFF

V: TRBV20-1
J: TRBJ2-1
size: NA
CDR3: CSASYNEQFF

V: TRBV4-3
J: TRBJ1-1
size: NA
CDR3: CASSQVPRDRNTEAFF

V: TRBV9
J: TRBJ1-3
size: NA
CDR3: CASSLTGLDGGNTIYF

V: TRBV4-1
J: TRBJ2-7
size: NA
CDR3: CASSQVPGTPREQYF

V: TRBV19
J: TRBJ1-5
size: NA
CDR3: CASSLIDRGWDSNQPQHF

V: TRBV6-2/TRBV6-3
J: TRBJ2-1
size: NA
CDR3: CASSLASRVTEQFF

V: TRBV19
J: TRBJ2-5
size: NA
CDR3: CASSIGQGGTETQYF

V: TRBV12-5
J: TRBJ1-2
size: NA
CDR3: CASGLVPPNSETNYGYTF

V: TRBV2
J: TRBJ1-5
size: NA
CDR3: CASSEARDQPQHF

V: TRBV28
J: TRBJ1-2
size: NA
CDR3: CASIGLEYGYTF

V: TRBV20-1
J: TRBJ2-5
size: NA
CDR3: CSASKTSGGAGETQYF

V: TRBV9
J: TRBJ2-3
size: NA
CDR3: CASSVAWADTQYF

V: TRBV7-2
J: TRBJ1-6
size: NA
CDR3: CASSFDLGSPLHF

V: TRBV5-1
J: TRBJ1-1
size: NA
CDR3: CASSLDGGRDTEAFF